This passage covers 8 T cell receptor beta chains from one sample sequenced in a study of blood T cell repertoires in COVID-19. Some clones are missing from TCRdb's copy, which holds only in-frame ones; the method was immunoSEQ multiplex PCR. The profile covers roughly 120,000 clones, with around 70% appearing a single time and 6% taken by the ten largest. Sequenced sample: peripheral blood. The receptors derive from an elderly man with COVID-19, enrolled during active disease.

This chain joins TRBV18 and TRBJ2-3; D is unclear. The CDR3 spans 17 residues. Looked up from germline, CDR1 is KGHSH and CDR2 is LQKENI. Trimming shortened V by 3 bases and J by 2 bases, and 18 bases separated the two germline ends. CDR3 nucleotides: TGTGCCAGCTCACCTCAAGTGGCAGGTCACCCCACAGATACGCAGTATTTT. The encoded protein is CASSPQVAGHPTDTQYF.

This chain's CDR3 is CASSARTSGSSYNEQFF. The CDR3 DNA reads as TGTGCCAGCAGCGCACGGACTAGCGGGAGCTCTTACAATGAGCAGTTCTTC. The chain has TRBV7-6 and TRBJ2-1; 13 bases are shared with TRBD2. The CDR3 covers 17 residues. V shed 5 bases and J 4 bases; nucleotides not matched to a gene: 8. Germline assignment: CDR1 SGHVS and CDR2 FNYEAQ.

The chain links TRBV3-1 (or the pseudogene TRBV3-2) to TRBJ2-7; 8 bases are a match to TRBD1. V shed 0 bases and J 1 base; nucleotides not matched to a gene: 8. CDR1 is LGHDT, CDR2 YNNKEL, per germline (reference sequence). The CDR3 consists of 17 residues. The CDR3 loop is CASSQEGRTGGSYEQYF. In DNA, the CDR3 is TGTGCCAGCAGCCAAGAGGGAAGAACAGGGGGTTCCTACGAGCAGTACTTC.

This chain joins TRBV5-1 and TRBJ2-7, with D perhaps matching TRBD1 (6 bases). The CDR3 is 14 amino acids. Germline V gene data show CDR1 as SGHRS and CDR2 as YFSETQ. V was shortened by 4 bases and J by 1 base, with 12 bases between the two germline ends. The CDR3: CASSRRQASYEQYF. For the CDR3, the DNA is TGCGCCAGCAGCAGGAGACAGGCATCCTACGAGCAGTACTTC. Variable domain in full (rest from reference TRBV5-1 and TRBJ2-7): KAGVTQTPRYLIKTRGQQVTLSCSPISGHRSVSWYQQTPGQGLQFLFEYFSETQRNKGNFPGRFSGRQFSNSRSEMNVSTLELGDSALYLCASSRRQASYEQYFGPGTRLTVT.

The chain has TRBV3-1 (or the pseudogene TRBV3-2) and TRBJ1-5, with 9 bases fitting TRBD1. This CDR3 is built from 14 residues. The J segment lost 7 bases and the V segment lost 3 bases, leaving 4 bases of the junction unmatched. Germline assignment: CDR1 LGHDT and CDR2 YNNKEL (reference sequence). The CDR3 DNA follows: TGTGCCAGCAGCCAGGACAGGGGAAGCCAGCCCCAGCATTTT. The encoded protein is CASSQDRGSQPQHF.

The chain employs TRBV7-9 and TRBJ1-1; perhaps TRBD1 as D (5 bases). CDR1 is SEHNR and CDR2 is FQNEAQ in the germline V gene (reference sequence). This CDR3 spans 17 amino acids. V lost 5 bases, J lost 2 bases, and 21 bases lay in between. CDR3 in DNA: TGTGCCAGCAGCCCCAGGGTGGGGGGAAAAGCCAACACTGAAGCTTTCTTT. It translates to CASSPRVGGKANTEAFF.

V gene TRBV28 combines with J gene TRBJ2-7; D unclear. Germline CDR1 reads MDHEN; CDR2 reads SYDVKM. Trimming took off 3 bases at V and 4 bases at J, with 7 bases between the two ends. This CDR3 contains 12 residues. CDR3 nucleotides: TGTGCCAGCAGTTTGCCGAGGTACGAGCAGTACTTC. Its protein is CASSLPRYEQYF. The whole variable domain, remainder taken from reference TRBV28 and TRBJ2-7, is DVKVTQSSRYLVKRTGEKVFLECVQDMDHENMFWYRQDPGLGLRLIYFSYDVKMKEKGDIPEGYSVSREKKERFSLILESASTNQTSMYLCASSLPRYEQYFGPGTRLTVT.

DNA for the CDR3: TGTGCCAGCAGGCTTCCCGGGACACCGGGTAATGAAAAACTGTTTTTT. It codes for CASRLPGTPGNEKLFF. V is TRBV28 and J is TRBJ1-4; maybe TRBD1 (6 bases). V was clipped by 6 bases and J by 4 bases, with 18 bases between them. Germline lookup yields CDR1 MDHEN and CDR2 SYDVKM. This CDR3 is 16 amino acids long.